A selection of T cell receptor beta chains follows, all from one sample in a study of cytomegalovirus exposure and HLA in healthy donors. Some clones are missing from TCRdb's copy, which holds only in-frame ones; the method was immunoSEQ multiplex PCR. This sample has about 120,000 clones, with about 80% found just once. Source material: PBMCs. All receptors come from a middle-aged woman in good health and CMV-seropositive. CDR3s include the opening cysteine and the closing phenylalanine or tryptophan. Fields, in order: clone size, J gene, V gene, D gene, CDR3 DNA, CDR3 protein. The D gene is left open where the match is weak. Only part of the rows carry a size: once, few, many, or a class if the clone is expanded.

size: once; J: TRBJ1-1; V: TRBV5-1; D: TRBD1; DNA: TGCGCCAGCAGCCCGACCGGGACAGCGAACACTGAAGCTTTCTTT; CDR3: CASSPTGTANTEAFF
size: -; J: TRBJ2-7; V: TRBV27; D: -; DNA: TGTGCCAGCAGTTTATTAGGGGGACCGGAGCAGTACTTC; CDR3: CASSLLGGPEQYF
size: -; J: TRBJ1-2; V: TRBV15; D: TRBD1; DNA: TGTGCCACCAGCAGAGATTGGGACAGGGGGCAGGGCTACACCTTC; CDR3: CATSRDWDRGQGYTF
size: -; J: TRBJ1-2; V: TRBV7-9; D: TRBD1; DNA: TGTGCCAGCAGCTTAGGACAGGGGACGTTTGGCTACACCTTC; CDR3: CASSLGQGTFGYTF
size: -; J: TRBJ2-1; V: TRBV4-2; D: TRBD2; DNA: TGTGCCAGCAGCCAAGATAGCGGGGGAAGAGGTGAGCAGTTCTTC; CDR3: CASSQDSGGRGEQFF
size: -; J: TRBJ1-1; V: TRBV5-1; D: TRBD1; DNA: TGCGCCAGCAGCTTGACAGGGGGATCCACGTGGGCTTTCTTT; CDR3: CASSLTGGSTWAFF
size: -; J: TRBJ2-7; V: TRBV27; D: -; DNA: TGTGCCAGCAGTTTCACCGTGGGGAGGTACGAGCAGTACTTC; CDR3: CASSFTVGRYEQYF
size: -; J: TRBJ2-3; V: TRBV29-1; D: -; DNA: TGCAGCGCCAGCGGTGAAACGCAGTATTTT; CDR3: CSASGETQYF
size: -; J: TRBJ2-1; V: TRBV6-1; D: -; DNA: TGTGCCAGCAGTGAAGATATCGGCGGACAGGGAGGGGACTTATACAATGAGCAGTTCTTC; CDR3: CASSEDIGGQGGDLYNEQFF
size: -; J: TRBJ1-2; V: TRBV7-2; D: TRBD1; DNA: TGTGCCAGCAGCGCCCCCGGGACAGTTGCTCTATATGGCTACACCTTC; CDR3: CASSAPGTVALYGYTF
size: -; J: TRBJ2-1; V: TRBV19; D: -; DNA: TGTGCCAGTAGTATTTACGGGGAGCGCGATGAGCAGTTCTTC; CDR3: CASSIYGERDEQFF
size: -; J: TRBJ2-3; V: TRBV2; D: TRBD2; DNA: TGTGCCAGCAGTGAAAGGGCCGGGAGGGGCACAGATACGCAGTATTTT; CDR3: CASSERAGRGTDTQYF
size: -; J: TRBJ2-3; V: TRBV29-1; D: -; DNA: TGCAGCGCCGCACCGGAGTCGACAGATACGCAGTATTTT; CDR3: CSAAPESTDTQYF
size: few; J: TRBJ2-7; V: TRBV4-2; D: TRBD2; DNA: TGTGCCAGCAGCCAAGAACTAGCGGGAGGATATTCCTACGAGCAGTACTTC; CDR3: CASSQELAGGYSYEQYF
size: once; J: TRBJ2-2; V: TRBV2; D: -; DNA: TGTGCCAGCACCTTTCGGACAGACACCGGGGAGCTGTTTTTT; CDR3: CASTFRTDTGELFF
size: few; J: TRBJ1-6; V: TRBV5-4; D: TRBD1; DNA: TGTGCCAGCAGCCTGCCCGGGACAGGGGGAGCTTCACCCCTCCACTTT; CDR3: CASSLPGTGGASPLHF
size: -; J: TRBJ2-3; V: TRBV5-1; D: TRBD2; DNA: TGCGCCAGCAGCTTGGCCGGGGGGAGTACGCAGTATTTT; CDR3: CASSLAGGSTQYF
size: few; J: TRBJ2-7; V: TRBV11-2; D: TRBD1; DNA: TGTGCCAGCAGCTTCGGACAGGGGAGCTACGAGCAGTACTTC; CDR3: CASSFGQGSYEQYF
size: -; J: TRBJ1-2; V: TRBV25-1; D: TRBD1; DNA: TGTGCCAGCAGTGAATATTTGAGCCTGGGACAGACCAACTATGGCTACCCCTTC; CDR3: CASSEYLSLGQTNYGYPF
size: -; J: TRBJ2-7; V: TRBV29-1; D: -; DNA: TGCAGCGTTGAAGATGAAGAGGGAGGGGGCTCCTACGAGCAGTACTTC; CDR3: CSVEDEEGGGSYEQYF
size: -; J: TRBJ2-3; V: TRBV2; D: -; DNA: TGTGCCAGCAGTGTGGGCCCCGTAAGCACAGATACGCAGTATTTT; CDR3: CASSVGPVSTDTQYF
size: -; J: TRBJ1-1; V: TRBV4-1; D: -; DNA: TGCGCCAGCAGCCAATTTGTCAGCGCGTCTGAAGCTTTCTTT; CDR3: CASSQFVSASEAFF
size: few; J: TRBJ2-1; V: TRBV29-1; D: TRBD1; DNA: TGCAGCGTTGAACAGGGGGCAAGGGATGAGCAGTTCTTC; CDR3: CSVEQGARDEQFF
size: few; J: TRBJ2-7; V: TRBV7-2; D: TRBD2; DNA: TGTGCCAGCAGCTTAGGCAGGGGGCTTTGGACTAGCGGGTACGAGCAGTACTTC; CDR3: CASSLGRGLWTSGYEQYF